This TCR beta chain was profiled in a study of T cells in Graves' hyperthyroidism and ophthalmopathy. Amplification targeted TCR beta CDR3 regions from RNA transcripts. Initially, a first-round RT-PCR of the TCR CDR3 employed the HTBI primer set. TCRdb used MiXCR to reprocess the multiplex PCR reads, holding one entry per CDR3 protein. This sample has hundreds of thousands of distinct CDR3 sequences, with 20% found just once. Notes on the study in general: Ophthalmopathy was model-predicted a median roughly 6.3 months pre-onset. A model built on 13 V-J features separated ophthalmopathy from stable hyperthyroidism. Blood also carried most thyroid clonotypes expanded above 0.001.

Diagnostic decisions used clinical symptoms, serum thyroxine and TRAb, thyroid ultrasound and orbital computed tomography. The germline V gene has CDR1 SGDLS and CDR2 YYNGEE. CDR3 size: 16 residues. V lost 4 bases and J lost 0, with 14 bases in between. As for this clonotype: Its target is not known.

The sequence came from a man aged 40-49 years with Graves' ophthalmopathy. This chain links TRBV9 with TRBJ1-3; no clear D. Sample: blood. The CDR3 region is CASSPEPFYSGNTIYF. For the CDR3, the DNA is TGTGCCAGCAGCCCCGAGCCTTTCTACTCTGGAAACACCATATATTTT.